The next 5 T cell receptor beta chains were all read from a single sample in a study of blood T cell repertoires in COVID-19. Measured with immunoSEQ multiplex PCR; TCRdb has only the in-frame clones, and not every one. The repertoire has approximately 170,000 clones, around 80% of them found once; the top ten carry 15% to 20%. Sequenced: peripheral blood. These receptors all come from an elderly woman with acute or convalescent COVID-19.

The chain couples TRBV3-1 (or the pseudogene TRBV3-2) to TRBJ1-4; maybe TRBD1 (6 bases). The V end was cut by 0 bases, the J end by 8 bases, with 10 bases between. The CDR3 spans 14 residues. CDR1 is LGHDT, CDR2 YNNKEL, per germline (reference sequence). The CDR3 DNA is TGTGCCAGCAGCCAAGACCCAGGGGACGAAAAACTGTTTTTT. Translated: CASSQDPGDEKLFF.

This clone was recorded a few times. The chain couples TRBV6-5 to TRBJ2-7; unclear D gene. CDR1 and CDR2 (germline): MNHEY, SVGAGI. This CDR3 has 16 residues. Deletions cut 2 bases from V and 0 bases from J, with 14 bases between. This CDR3 is CASSYLPVLSSYEQYF. The CDR3 nucleotides read TGTGCCAGCAGTTACCTTCCGGTTTTAAGCTCCTACGAGCAGTACTTC.

The DNA for the CDR3 is TGTGCCAGCAGCGCGGATTGGACTAGTTTGTTCTTC. This codes for CASSADWTSLFF. The chain combines TRBV5-6 with TRBJ2-1; 7 nucleotides agree with TRBD2. V lost 4 bases, J lost 15 bases, and 10 bases stayed unmatched. The germline V gene has CDR1 SGHDT and CDR2 YYEEEE. The CDR3 sequence is 12 residues long.

The chain is built from TRBV27 and TRBJ1-6; the D gene is possibly TRBD1 (5 bases). Per the germline V gene, CDR1 is MNHEY and CDR2 is SMNVEV (reference sequence). V lost 3 bases to trimming and J lost 10 bases, with 10 bases between them. This CDR3 contains 13 residues. CDR3 coding DNA: TGTGCCAGCAGTTTGAGGCGGGGGTCACCCCTCCACTTT. Its translation is CASSLRRGSPLHF.

The chain is built from TRBV18 and TRBJ1-3; D unclear. The CDR3 spans 19 residues. Germline V CDR1 and CDR2: KGHSH, LQKENI. V was shortened by 5 bases and J by 0 bases, with 23 bases between the two germline ends. As DNA, the CDR3 is TGTGCCAGCTCAGGTACCGCCTATAGGGAGACCTCCTCTGGAAACACCATATATTTT. Its translation: CASSGTAYRETSSGNTIYF.